This T cell receptor (beta chain) is from a study of regulatory T cells in long-lasting Graves disease. Time point reported: newly diagnosed GD, antithyroid drugs for less than 3 months. Isolated PBMC RNA provided the starting material for the TCR library. The germline V gene has CDR1 MNHNS and CDR2 SASEGT. This CDR3 has 11 residues. V gave up 6 bases and J gave up 7 bases, with 10 bases separating them. This clonotype was observed many times. In building TCR beta libraries, iRepertoire HTBI primers were used together with Arm-PCR of CDR3 regions. Source study methods: Sequenced samples collectively carried under 75 TRBV and 14 TRBJ segments. TCRdb re-derived calls from the multiplex PCR reads in MiXCR, one entry per CDR3 protein. The V and J calls, along with clone size, are taken from TCRdb and not from the paper's own processing. The sample has about 360,000 distinct CDR3 sequences; roughly 17% are singletons.

The data also belong to a second study, concerning T cells in Graves' hyperthyroidism and ophthalmopathy. That report notes: Using the HTBI primer set, a first-round RT-PCR was run on the TCR CDR3.

The sequenced sample was peripheral blood mononuclear cells (PBMCs), obtained at new diagnosis, from a patient treated with antithyroid drugs. This clonotype was obtained from a woman aged 18-30 years with Graves disease. This rearrangement joins TRBV6-1 to TRBJ2-7, with D perhaps given as TRBD1 or TRBD2 (5 bases each). The CDR3 protein is CASSEGIEQYF. CDR3 DNA sequence: TGTGCCAGCAGCGAGGGGATAGAGCAGTACTTC.